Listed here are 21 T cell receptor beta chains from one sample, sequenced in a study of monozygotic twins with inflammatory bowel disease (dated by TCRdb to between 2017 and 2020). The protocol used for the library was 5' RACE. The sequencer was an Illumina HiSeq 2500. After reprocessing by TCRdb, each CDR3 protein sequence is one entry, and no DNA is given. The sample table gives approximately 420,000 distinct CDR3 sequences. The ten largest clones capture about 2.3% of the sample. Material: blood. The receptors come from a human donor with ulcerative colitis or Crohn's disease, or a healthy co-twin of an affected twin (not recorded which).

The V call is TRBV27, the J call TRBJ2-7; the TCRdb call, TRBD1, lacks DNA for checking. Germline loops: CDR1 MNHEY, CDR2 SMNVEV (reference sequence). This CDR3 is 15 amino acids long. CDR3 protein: CASSLSGWGSYEQYF.

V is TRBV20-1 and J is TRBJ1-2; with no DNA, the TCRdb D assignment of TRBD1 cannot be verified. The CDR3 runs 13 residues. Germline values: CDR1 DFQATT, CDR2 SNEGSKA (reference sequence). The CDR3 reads CSAPRTGTDGYTF.

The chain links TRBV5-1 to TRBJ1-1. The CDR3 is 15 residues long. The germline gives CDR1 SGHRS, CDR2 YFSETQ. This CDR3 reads CASSLDGLGRTEAFF.

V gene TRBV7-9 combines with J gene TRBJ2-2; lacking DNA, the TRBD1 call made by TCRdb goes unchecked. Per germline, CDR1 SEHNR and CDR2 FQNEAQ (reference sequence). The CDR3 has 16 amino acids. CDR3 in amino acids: CASSEGVGGPTGELFF.

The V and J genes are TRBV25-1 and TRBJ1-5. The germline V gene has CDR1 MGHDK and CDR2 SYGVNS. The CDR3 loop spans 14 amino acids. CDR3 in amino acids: CASSEFGGDQPQHF.

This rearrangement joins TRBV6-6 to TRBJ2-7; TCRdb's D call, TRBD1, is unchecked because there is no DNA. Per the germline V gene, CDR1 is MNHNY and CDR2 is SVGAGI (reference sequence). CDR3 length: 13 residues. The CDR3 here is CATTYGGSYEQYF.

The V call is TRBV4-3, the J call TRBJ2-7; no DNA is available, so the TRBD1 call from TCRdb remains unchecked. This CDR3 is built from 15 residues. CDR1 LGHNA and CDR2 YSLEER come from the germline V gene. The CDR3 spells CASSRSGQGSDEQYF.

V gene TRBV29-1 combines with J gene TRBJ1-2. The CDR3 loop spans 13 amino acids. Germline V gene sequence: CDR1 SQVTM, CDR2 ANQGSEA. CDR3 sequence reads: CSVEEDQGGGYTF.

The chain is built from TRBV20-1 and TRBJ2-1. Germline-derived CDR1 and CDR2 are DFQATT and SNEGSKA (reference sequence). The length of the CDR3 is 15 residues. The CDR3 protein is CSAKRTQSSYNEQFF.

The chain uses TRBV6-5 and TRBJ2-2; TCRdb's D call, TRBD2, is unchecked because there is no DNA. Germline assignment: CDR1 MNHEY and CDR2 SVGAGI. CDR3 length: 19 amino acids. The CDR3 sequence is CASRILLTSGGASTGELFF.

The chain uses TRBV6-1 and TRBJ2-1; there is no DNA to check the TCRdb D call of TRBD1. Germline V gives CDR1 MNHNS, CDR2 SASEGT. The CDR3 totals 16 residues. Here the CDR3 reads CASSTQGGGPYNEQFF.

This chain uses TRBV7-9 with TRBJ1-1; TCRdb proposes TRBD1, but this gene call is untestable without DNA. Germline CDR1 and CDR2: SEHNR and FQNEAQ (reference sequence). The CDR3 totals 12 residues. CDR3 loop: CASGALNTEAFF.

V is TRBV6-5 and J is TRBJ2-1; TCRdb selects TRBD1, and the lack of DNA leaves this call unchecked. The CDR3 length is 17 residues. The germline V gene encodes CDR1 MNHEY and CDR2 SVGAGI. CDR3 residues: CASSYFKGQGGYNEQFF.

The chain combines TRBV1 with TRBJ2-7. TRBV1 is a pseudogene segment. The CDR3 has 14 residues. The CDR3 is CTSRPRLAPYEQYF.

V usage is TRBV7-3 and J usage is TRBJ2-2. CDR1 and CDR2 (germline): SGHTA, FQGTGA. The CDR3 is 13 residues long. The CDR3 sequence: CASSSEINGQLFF.

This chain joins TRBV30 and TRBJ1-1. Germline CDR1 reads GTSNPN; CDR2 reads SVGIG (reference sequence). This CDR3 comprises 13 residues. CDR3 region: CAWSAGMNTEAFF.

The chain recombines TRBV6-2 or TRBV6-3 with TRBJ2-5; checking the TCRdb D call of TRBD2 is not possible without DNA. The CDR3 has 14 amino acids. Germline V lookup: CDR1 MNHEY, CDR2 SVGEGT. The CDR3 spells CASTISGSRKTQYF.

CDR3 region: CASRVGTVNTEAFF. The rearrangement links TRBV11-2 to TRBJ1-1; TCRdb's D call of TRBD1 is untestable without DNA. The CDR3 runs to 14 residues. CDR1 and CDR2 (germline): SGHAT, FQNNGV.

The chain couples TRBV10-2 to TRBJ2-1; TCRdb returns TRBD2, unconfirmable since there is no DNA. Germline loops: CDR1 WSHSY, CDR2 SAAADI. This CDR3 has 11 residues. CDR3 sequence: CASAGEVEQFF.

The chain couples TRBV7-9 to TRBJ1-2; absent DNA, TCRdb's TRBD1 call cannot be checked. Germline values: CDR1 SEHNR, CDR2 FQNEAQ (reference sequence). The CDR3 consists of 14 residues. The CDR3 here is CASSSTSGGQGYTF.

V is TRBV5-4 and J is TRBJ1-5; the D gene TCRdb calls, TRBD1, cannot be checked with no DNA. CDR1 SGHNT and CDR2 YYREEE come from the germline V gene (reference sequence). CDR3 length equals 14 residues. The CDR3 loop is CATKNRDSNQPQHF.